This T cell receptor beta chain was profiled in a study of glioma-infiltrating T cells. The CDR3 contains 13 residues. Germline assignment: CDR1 MNHNY and CDR2 SVGAGI (reference sequence). The ends were cut back, 2 bases at V and 4 bases at J, with 7 bases in the middle. The iRepertoire nested amplicon-rescue multiplex PCR amplified TCR alpha and beta CDR3s from RNA. TCRdb fed the multiplex PCR reads into MiXCR, producing one record per CDR3 protein. The sample includes under 200,000 distinct CDR3 sequences, over 40% of them seen just once. This clonotype came up many times. The sample comprised glioma tissue, nonneoplastic brain tissue, or PBMCs (not recorded which). J is TRBJ2-3 and V is TRBV6-6; D unclear. This receptor was identified in a human donor with low-grade glioma or glioblastoma, undergoing nonglioma brain surgery, or in good health (not recorded which). The CDR3 loop reads CASSYVQSDTQYF. In nucleotides, the CDR3 is TGTGCCAGCAGTTACGTCCAGTCAGATACGCAGTATTTT.